The rows below give T cell receptor beta chains drawn from one sample of a study of Ad26.COV2.S vaccination and SARS-CoV-2 variants. Profiling relied on immunoSEQ multiplex PCR, and the TCRdb table lists in-frame clones only, not all of them. The table has roughly 380,000 clones, 92% seen once. The input for sequencing was peripheral blood, taken after recovery from COVID-19. The receptors were gathered from a human donor who had recovered from COVID-19. The CDR3 runs from the conserved cysteine through the conserved F or W.

J gene,V gene,CDR3 protein
TRBJ1-4,TRBV21-1,CASSLPGQANEKLFF
TRBJ1-2,TRBV12-3/TRBV12-4,CASSRTGASGYTF
TRBJ2-3,TRBV11-3,CASSLDRGEQYF
TRBJ1-5,TRBV19,CASSPRGQGLQPQHF
TRBJ1-2,TRBV29-1,CSVTQGQGYGYTF
TRBJ1-6,TRBV6-2/TRBV6-3,CASSSTGYNSPLHF
TRBJ2-1,TRBV9,CASSSGAYNEQFF
TRBJ2-5,TRBV7-9,CASSLGLNRGRETQYF
TRBJ2-7,TRBV12-5,CASGLVPGTVSYEQYF
TRBJ2-7,TRBV7-9,CASSQTSSYEQYF
TRBJ1-2,TRBV9,CASSEGQGSSRGYTF
TRBJ2-1,TRBV7-9,CASSRGQGQINEQFF
TRBJ2-1,TRBV2,CASRKQGSSYNEQFF
TRBJ2-7,TRBV7-3,CASSSGGADEQYF
TRBJ2-1,TRBV28,CASTPWRTSGGARSYNEQFF
TRBJ1-1,TRBV7-9,CASSEMNTEAFF
TRBJ1-2,TRBV4-3,CASSQDRTGRYGYTF
TRBJ1-2,TRBV27,CASSPRQGANGGYTF
TRBJ1-1,TRBV10-3,CAISERQGVNAEAFF
TRBJ2-2,TRBV10-3,CAISAGGVPLGAGELFF
TRBJ1-2,TRBV4-3,CASSRVGVYGYTF
TRBJ1-5,TRBV27,CASSLGSGVQPQHF
TRBJ2-7,TRBV5-4,CASSLWTGHFFDEQYF
TRBJ2-6,TRBV10-3,CAIRPSRDRAGANVLTF
TRBJ1-5,TRBV12-5,CASGLVQRGEMYNQPQHF
TRBJ1-2,TRBV5-1,CASSLGLPGLYTF
TRBJ2-4,TRBV7-9,CASSLGTGGNIQYF
TRBJ2-1,TRBV12-3/TRBV12-4,CASSLDSSEQFF
TRBJ2-1,TRBV7-2,CASSLSGTESYNEQFF
TRBJ1-1,TRBV5-5,CASSLLNRGITRRVNTEAFF
TRBJ1-1,TRBV7-2,CASNPGGNTEAFF
TRBJ1-1,TRBV5-6,CASSRAGDGAFF
TRBJ2-7,TRBV11-2,CASSLAGGAYEQYF
TRBJ1-5,TRBV5-1,CASSLGGGQPQHF
TRBJ1-5,TRBV19,CASSMNGDQPQHF
TRBJ1-3,TRBV14,CASSLSGDSGNTIYF
TRBJ1-3,TRBV7-9,CASSESIGNTIYF
TRBJ1-2,TRBV18,CASSPEISKQNGYTF
TRBJ1-2,TRBV10-1,CASSEHSFYGYTF
TRBJ1-6,TRBV6-5,CASSYSNSPLHF